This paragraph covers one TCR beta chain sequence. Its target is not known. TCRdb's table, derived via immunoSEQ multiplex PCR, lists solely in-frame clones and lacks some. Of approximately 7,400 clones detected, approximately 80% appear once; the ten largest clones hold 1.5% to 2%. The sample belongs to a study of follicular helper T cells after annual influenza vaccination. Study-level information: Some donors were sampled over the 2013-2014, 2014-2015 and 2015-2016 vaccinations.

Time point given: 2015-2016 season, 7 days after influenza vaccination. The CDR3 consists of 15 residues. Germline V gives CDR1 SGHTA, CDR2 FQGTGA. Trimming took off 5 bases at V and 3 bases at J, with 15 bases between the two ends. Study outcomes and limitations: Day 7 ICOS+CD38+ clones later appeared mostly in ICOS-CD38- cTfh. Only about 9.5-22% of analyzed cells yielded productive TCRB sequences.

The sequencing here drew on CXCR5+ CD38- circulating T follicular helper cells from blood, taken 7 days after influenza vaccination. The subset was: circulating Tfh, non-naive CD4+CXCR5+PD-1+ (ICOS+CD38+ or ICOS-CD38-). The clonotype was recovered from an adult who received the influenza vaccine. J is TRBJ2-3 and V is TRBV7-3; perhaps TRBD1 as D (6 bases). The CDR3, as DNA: TGTGCCAGCAGCACCCTTACTAGGGGGACAGATACGCAGTATTTT. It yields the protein CASSTLTRGTDTQYF.